This T cell receptor (beta chain) originates from a study of T cells in localized non-small cell lung cancer. Study-wide results and caveats: Greater T cell density in blood accompanied longer overall survival. Tumor showed lower T cell clonality than uninvolved adjacent lung, where it was highest. Adjacent lung had a median around 60 of the 100 largest tumor clones.

Notes on this clone: What it binds is not known.

Clones were sequenced by immunoSEQ multiplex PCR, and TCRdb holds only the in-frame ones, with some missing. The table lists about 92,000 clones, roughly 88% of them singletons. The CDR3 loop spans 17 amino acids. CDR1 LNHNV and CDR2 YYDKDF come from the germline V gene (reference sequence). The V and J ends lost 1 base and 8 bases, in that order; junction bases with no gene match: 11. This chain links TRBV15 with TRBJ1-4; 9 nucleotides match TRBD1. The TCR comes from a woman aged 35-75 years with stage II squamous cell lung carcinoma. This sample comprised PBMCs, obtained before any cancer treatment. DNA of the CDR3: TGTGCCACCAGCAGAGGGGACACAGGGGGCGTCAGGGAAAAACTGTTTTTT. The encoded protein is CATSRGDTGGVREKLFF.